This record looks at one T cell receptor beta chain sequence and its context. Its antigen remains unknown. The data belong to a study of shared clonotypes between healthy human individuals. Study-level findings and limits: An effect of sequencing depth on clonotype sharing among donors was expected.

Genomic DNA per cell subset filled all wells of several immunoSEQ plates. The protocol was immunoSEQ multiplex PCR, while the TCRdb copy is restricted to in-frame clones and leaves out a portion. This table has around 720,000 clones, around four fifths appearing once. The TCR comes from a woman aged 30 to 39 in good health. What was sequenced was memory CD4+ T cells sorted from blood. Subset reported: CD45RA-negative fraction.

The DNA of the CDR3 is TGTGCCAGTAGGACAATCGGGGCCCATGAGCAGTTCTTC. It specifies CASRTIGAHEQFF. The chain carries TRBV19 and TRBJ2-1; D may be TRBD1 or TRBD2 (5 bases each). Germline V gene data show CDR1 as LNHDA and CDR2 as SQIVND (reference sequence). This CDR3 has 13 residues. V lost 6 bases and J lost 8, with 14 bases in between.